These T cell receptor beta chains were read from a single sample in a study of blood T cell repertoires in COVID-19. TCRdb's table, derived via immunoSEQ multiplex PCR, lists solely in-frame clones and lacks some. The sample shows about 180,000 clones, 75% to 90% of them seen only once. Sequencing was done on a sample of PBMCs or T cells enriched from blood (not recorded which). Receptors were obtained from a man between 40 and 49 years old who had recovered from COVID-19. CDR3s include the opening cysteine and the closing phenylalanine or tryptophan. The D gene is left open where the match is weak. Size is omitted from some rows. Given values are once, few, many or a class for expanded clones.

v_gene: TRBV30; d_gene: -; abundance: -; j_gene: TRBJ1-1; CDR3nt: TGTGCCTGGAGGGCACCGACAGCTGAAGCTTTCTTT; CDR3aa: CAWRAPTAEAFF
v_gene: TRBV10-3; d_gene: TRBD2; abundance: -; j_gene: TRBJ2-3; CDR3nt: TGTGCCGCGGGGGGCGGGGATACGCAGTATTTT; CDR3aa: CAAGGGDTQYF
v_gene: TRBV28; d_gene: TRBD1; abundance: -; j_gene: TRBJ1-2; CDR3nt: TGTGCCAGCAGCTACCCGACAGGGTCTAACTATGGCTACACCTTC; CDR3aa: CASSYPTGSNYGYTF
v_gene: TRBV2; d_gene: TRBD1; abundance: -; j_gene: TRBJ1-5; CDR3nt: TGTGCCAGCAGCGTAGGACAGGGGGCAGGTCAGCCCCAGCATTTT; CDR3aa: CASSVGQGAGQPQHF
v_gene: TRBV28; d_gene: -; abundance: few; j_gene: TRBJ1-2; CDR3nt: TGTGCCAGCAGTTCCGACAGGAACTATGGCTACACCTTC; CDR3aa: CASSSDRNYGYTF
v_gene: TRBV6-5; d_gene: -; abundance: -; j_gene: TRBJ2-3; CDR3nt: TGTGCCAGCGGGGAGCTGAGCACAGATACGCAGTATTTT; CDR3aa: CASGELSTDTQYF
v_gene: TRBV9; d_gene: TRBD1; abundance: few; j_gene: TRBJ2-2; CDR3nt: TGTGCCAGCAGCGTGACAGGGGTCACCGGGGAGCTGTTTTTT; CDR3aa: CASSVTGVTGELFF
v_gene: TRBV7-2; d_gene: -; abundance: -; j_gene: TRBJ1-2; CDR3nt: TGTGCCAGCAGCTTAAGAGGAGGATTTGGCTACACCTTC; CDR3aa: CASSLRGGFGYTF
v_gene: TRBV5-1; d_gene: TRBD1; abundance: -; j_gene: TRBJ1-1; CDR3nt: TGCGCCAGCAGCTCACAGGGGGCCAGGAACACTGAAGCTTTCTTT; CDR3aa: CASSSQGARNTEAFF
v_gene: TRBV28; d_gene: TRBD1; abundance: -; j_gene: TRBJ1-5; CDR3nt: TGTGCCAGCACGAAGGATAGGGGACAGACTAGCAATCAGCCCCAGCATTTT; CDR3aa: CASTKDRGQTSNQPQHF
v_gene: TRBV5-1; d_gene: TRBD1; abundance: -; j_gene: TRBJ1-4; CDR3nt: TGCGCCAGCAGCTGGCGGACAGGGCGGGATAATGAAAAACTGTTTTTT; CDR3aa: CASSWRTGRDNEKLFF
v_gene: TRBV2; d_gene: TRBD1; abundance: -; j_gene: TRBJ2-3; CDR3nt: TGTGCCAACAACAGGGGGCTCGGCACAGATACGCAGTATTTT; CDR3aa: CANNRGLGTDTQYF
v_gene: TRBV2; d_gene: -; abundance: -; j_gene: TRBJ1-1; CDR3nt: TGTGCCAGCAGATTCGCGGGGAACACTGAAGCTTTCTTT; CDR3aa: CASRFAGNTEAFF
v_gene: TRBV6-5; d_gene: TRBD1; abundance: -; j_gene: TRBJ1-2; CDR3nt: TGTGCCAGCAGTCCGACAGGGGGCGACTATGGCTACACCTTC; CDR3aa: CASSPTGGDYGYTF
v_gene: TRBV29-1; d_gene: TRBD1; abundance: -; j_gene: TRBJ1-1; CDR3nt: TGCAGCGTTGATGGCGGAACACAGGGGAGTGAAGCTTTCTTT; CDR3aa: CSVDGGTQGSEAFF
v_gene: TRBV9; d_gene: TRBD1; abundance: -; j_gene: TRBJ2-1; CDR3nt: TGTGCCAGCAGCGTAGACAGGGGGCTCTTGAATGAGCAGTTCTTC; CDR3aa: CASSVDRGLLNEQFF
v_gene: TRBV24-1; d_gene: -; abundance: -; j_gene: TRBJ2-2; CDR3nt: TGTGCCACCAGTGGGATTCAGGGTCCCACCGGGGAGCTGTTTTTT; CDR3aa: CATSGIQGPTGELFF
v_gene: TRBV20-1; d_gene: -; abundance: -; j_gene: TRBJ1-2; CDR3nt: TGCAGTGCCCAGGGGTCCTATGGCTACACCTTC; CDR3aa: CSAQGSYGYTF
v_gene: TRBV28; d_gene: -; abundance: -; j_gene: TRBJ2-1; CDR3nt: TGTGCCAGCACCTTAGGGCAGGGCCTCTACAATGAGCAGTTCTTC; CDR3aa: CASTLGQGLYNEQFF
v_gene: TRBV7-2; d_gene: -; abundance: -; j_gene: TRBJ1-2; CDR3nt: TGTGCCAGCAGTCGTCTCGCCTCCGAGAGCTATGGCTACACCTTC; CDR3aa: CASSRLASESYGYTF
v_gene: TRBV16; d_gene: TRBD1; abundance: -; j_gene: TRBJ1-5; CDR3nt: TGTGCCAGCAGCCAAAGGGGGCATATGCCCCAGCATTTT; CDR3aa: CASSQRGHMPQHF
v_gene: TRBV2; d_gene: -; abundance: -; j_gene: TRBJ2-1; CDR3nt: TGTGCCAGCAGAAGAACAGGGTACTCCTACAATGAGCAGTTCTTC; CDR3aa: CASRRTGYSYNEQFF
v_gene: TRBV27; d_gene: TRBD1; abundance: -; j_gene: TRBJ2-2; CDR3nt: TGTGCCAGCAGTAAAGGGGGCCCCGGGGAGCTGTTTTTT; CDR3aa: CASSKGGPGELFF
v_gene: TRBV5-5; d_gene: TRBD1; abundance: -; j_gene: TRBJ1-5; CDR3nt: TGTGCCAGCAGCAGCTACCGGGACAGAGAACAGCCCCAGCATTTT; CDR3aa: CASSSYRDREQPQHF
v_gene: TRBV6-5; d_gene: TRBD2; abundance: -; j_gene: TRBJ2-2; CDR3nt: TGTGCCAGCAGTTACTCAACTAGCGGGAGCACCGGGGAGCTGTTTTTT; CDR3aa: CASSYSTSGSTGELFF
v_gene: TRBV11-3; d_gene: -; abundance: -; j_gene: TRBJ1-1; CDR3nt: TGTGCCAGCAGTCCTGGGCGGGATGAAGCTTTCTTT; CDR3aa: CASSPGRDEAFF
v_gene: TRBV29-1; d_gene: -; abundance: -; j_gene: TRBJ2-3; CDR3nt: TGCAGCGTTGAAGGCATCCCGGTGGATACGCAGTATTTT; CDR3aa: CSVEGIPVDTQYF
v_gene: TRBV14; d_gene: TRBD1; abundance: -; j_gene: TRBJ1-1; CDR3nt: TGTGCCAGCAAACCCGGGACAGGGGCCTCCTGGGGCACTGAAGCTTTCTTT; CDR3aa: CASKPGTGASWGTEAFF
v_gene: TRBV3-1/TRBV3-2; d_gene: TRBD2; abundance: -; j_gene: TRBJ2-5; CDR3nt: TGTGCCAGCAGCCAAGGAGCCCCGGGGGGGGAGACCCAGTACTTC; CDR3aa: CASSQGAPGGETQYF
v_gene: TRBV4-1; d_gene: TRBD1; abundance: -; j_gene: TRBJ2-7; CDR3nt: TGCGCCAGCAGCCAACTATCTCCGGGACAGGGTTTCGACGAGCAGTACTTC; CDR3aa: CASSQLSPGQGFDEQYF
v_gene: TRBV19; d_gene: TRBD1; abundance: -; j_gene: TRBJ1-5; CDR3nt: TGTGCCAGTAGAACAGGGGAGGTTCAGCCCCAGCATTTT; CDR3aa: CASRTGEVQPQHF
v_gene: TRBV12-3/TRBV12-4; d_gene: -; abundance: -; j_gene: TRBJ1-6; CDR3nt: TGTGCCAGCAGTCTAGGGAGGGATTCACCCCTCCACTTT; CDR3aa: CASSLGRDSPLHF
v_gene: TRBV28; d_gene: -; abundance: -; j_gene: TRBJ1-6; CDR3nt: TGTGCCAGCAGTTTATTAAAGGGGTACTCACCCCTCCACTTT; CDR3aa: CASSLLKGYSPLHF
v_gene: TRBV28; d_gene: TRBD1; abundance: -; j_gene: TRBJ1-3; CDR3nt: TGTGCCACCGTCCAGGGGGCAACTGGAAACACCATATATTTT; CDR3aa: CATVQGATGNTIYF
v_gene: TRBV5-1; d_gene: -; abundance: -; j_gene: TRBJ1-2; CDR3nt: TGCGCCAGCAGCTGGGGATCGGGACACCCCTATGGCTACACCTTC; CDR3aa: CASSWGSGHPYGYTF
v_gene: TRBV19; d_gene: -; abundance: -; j_gene: TRBJ1-1; CDR3nt: TGTGCCAGTAGGCCCCCTCTTAGCACTGAAGCTTTCTTT; CDR3aa: CASRPPLSTEAFF
v_gene: TRBV5-1; d_gene: TRBD1; abundance: -; j_gene: TRBJ2-5; CDR3nt: TGCGCCAGCAGCTCACAGGGGGCTGGGGAGACCCAGTACTTC; CDR3aa: CASSSQGAGETQYF
v_gene: TRBV28; d_gene: TRBD1; abundance: -; j_gene: TRBJ1-5; CDR3nt: TGTGCCAGCAGTAAAAGGGGGCAGGATAATCAGCCCCAGCATTTT; CDR3aa: CASSKRGQDNQPQHF
v_gene: TRBV7-2; d_gene: TRBD1; abundance: -; j_gene: TRBJ1-2; CDR3nt: TGTGCCAGCAGCACGGACACAGGGGCGCGAGGCTACACCTTC; CDR3aa: CASSTDTGARGYTF
v_gene: TRBV11-2; d_gene: -; abundance: few; j_gene: TRBJ1-2; CDR3nt: TGTGCCAGCAGCGTCTCAGGGGCTTGGGGCTACACCTTC; CDR3aa: CASSVSGAWGYTF
v_gene: TRBV6-5; d_gene: TRBD1; abundance: -; j_gene: TRBJ2-7; CDR3nt: TGTGCCAGTGACAGGGGGCGGGAGCAGTACTTC; CDR3aa: CASDRGREQYF
v_gene: TRBV7-9; d_gene: -; abundance: -; j_gene: TRBJ2-7; CDR3nt: TGTGCCAGCAGCCCCCCCGGGATCAACGAGCAGTACTTC; CDR3aa: CASSPPGINEQYF
v_gene: TRBV30; d_gene: TRBD1; abundance: -; j_gene: TRBJ1-5; CDR3nt: TGTGCCTGGAGTGGGGGACAGGGGGATCAGCCCCAGCATTTT; CDR3aa: CAWSGGQGDQPQHF
v_gene: TRBV29-1; d_gene: -; abundance: -; j_gene: TRBJ1-1; CDR3nt: TGCAGCGTTGAACCCAGTCCAGGTACTGAAGCTTTCTTT; CDR3aa: CSVEPSPGTEAFF
v_gene: TRBV6-5; d_gene: -; abundance: -; j_gene: TRBJ2-1; CDR3nt: TGTGCCAGCAGTTATAGGCGTTCGGGAAGCAATGAGCAGTTCTTC; CDR3aa: CASSYRRSGSNEQFF
v_gene: TRBV7-2; d_gene: -; abundance: -; j_gene: TRBJ2-1; CDR3nt: TGTGCCAGCAGCTTGGGCGCGGGACTCCCCTTCAATGAGCAGTTCTTC; CDR3aa: CASSLGAGLPFNEQFF